The T cell receptor (beta chain) described here comes from a study of beta chain features in type 1 diabetes. On this clone: Its antigen is not known. The junction and the germline gene differ at one end; a read error may be behind it.

Germline values: CDR1 GTSNPN, CDR2 SVGIG (reference sequence). The CDR3 runs to 12 residues. Expressed TCRB transcripts were sequenced after all isolated RNA was converted to cDNA. The assay was immunoSEQ multiplex PCR, and TCRdb's table has in-frame clones only and misses some. The table shows a few hundred thousand clones, with approximately 15% occurring only once. Whole-study findings and limits: Shortening that was moderate but significant affected the TCRB CDR3s of Type 1 diabetes patients in all four CD4+ subsets.

The receptor's source is a man between 18 and 35 years old with type 1 diabetes. Sequenced: naive CD4+ T cells from blood. This sequence joins TRBV30 and TRBJ2-7; 13 nucleotides line up with TRBD2. In nucleotides, the CDR3 is TGTGCCTGTACGACCGGGACTAGCGGGGAATTCTTC. As protein: CACTTGTSGEFF. Variable domain in full (rest from reference TRBV30 and TRBJ2-7): SQTIHQWPATLVQPVGSPLSLECTVEGTSNPNLYWYRQAAGRGLQLLFYSVGIGQISSEVPQNLSASRPQDRQFILSSKKLLLSDSGFYLCACTTGTSGEFFGPGTRLTVT.